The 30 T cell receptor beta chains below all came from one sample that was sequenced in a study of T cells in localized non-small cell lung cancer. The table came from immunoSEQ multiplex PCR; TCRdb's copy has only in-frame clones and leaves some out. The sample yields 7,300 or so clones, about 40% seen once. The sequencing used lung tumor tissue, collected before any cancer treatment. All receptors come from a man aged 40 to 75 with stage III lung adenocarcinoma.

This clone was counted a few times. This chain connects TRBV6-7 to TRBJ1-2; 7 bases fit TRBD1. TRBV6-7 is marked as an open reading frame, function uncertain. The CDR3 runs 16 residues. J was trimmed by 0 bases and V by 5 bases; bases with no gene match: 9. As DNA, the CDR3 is TGTGCCAGCAGTCCCAGGACAGGAAAATCTAACTATGGCTACACCTTC. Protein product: CASSPRTGKSNYGYTF.

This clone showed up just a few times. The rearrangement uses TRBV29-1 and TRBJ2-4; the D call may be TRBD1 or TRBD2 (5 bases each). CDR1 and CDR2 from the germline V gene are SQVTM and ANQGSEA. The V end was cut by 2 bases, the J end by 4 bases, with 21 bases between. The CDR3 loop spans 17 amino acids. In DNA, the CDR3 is TGCAGCGTTGAACTAAGTACTGGGACGGGTGGTAAAAACATTCAGTACTTC. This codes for CSVELSTGTGGKNIQYF. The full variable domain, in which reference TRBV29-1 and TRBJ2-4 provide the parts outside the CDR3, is SAVISQKPSRDICQRGTSLTIQCQVDSQVTMMFWYRQQPGQSLTLIATANQGSEATYESGFVIDKFPISRPNLTFSTLTVSNMSPEDSSIYLCSVELSTGTGGKNIQYFGAGTRLSVL.

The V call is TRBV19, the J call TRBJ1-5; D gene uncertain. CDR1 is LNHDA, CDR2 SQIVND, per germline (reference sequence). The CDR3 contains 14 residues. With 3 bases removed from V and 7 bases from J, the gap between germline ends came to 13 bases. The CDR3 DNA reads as TGTGCCAGTAGTATGAACAGTTGGAACCAGCCCCAGCATTTT. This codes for CASSMNSWNQPQHF.

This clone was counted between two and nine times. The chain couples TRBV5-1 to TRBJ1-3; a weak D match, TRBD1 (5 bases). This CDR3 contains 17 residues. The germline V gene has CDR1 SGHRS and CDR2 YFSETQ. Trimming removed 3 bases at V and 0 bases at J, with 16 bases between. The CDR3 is CASSSEGYSGSGNTIYF. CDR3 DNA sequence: TGCGCCAGCAGCTCGGAGGGGTACAGCGGCTCTGGAAACACCATATATTTT.

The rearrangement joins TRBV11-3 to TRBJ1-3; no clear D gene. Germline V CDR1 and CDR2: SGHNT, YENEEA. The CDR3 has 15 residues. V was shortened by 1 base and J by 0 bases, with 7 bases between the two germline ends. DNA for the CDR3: TGTGCCAGCAGCTTAGGAGACGGCTCTGGAAACACCATATATTTT. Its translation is CASSLGDGSGNTIYF.

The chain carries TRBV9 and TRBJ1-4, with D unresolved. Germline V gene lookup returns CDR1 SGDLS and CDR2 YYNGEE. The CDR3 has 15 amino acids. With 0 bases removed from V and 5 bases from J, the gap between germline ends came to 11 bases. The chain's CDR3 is CASSVADYHNEKLFF. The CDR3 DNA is TGTGCCAGCAGCGTAGCGGACTACCACAATGAAAAACTGTTTTTT.

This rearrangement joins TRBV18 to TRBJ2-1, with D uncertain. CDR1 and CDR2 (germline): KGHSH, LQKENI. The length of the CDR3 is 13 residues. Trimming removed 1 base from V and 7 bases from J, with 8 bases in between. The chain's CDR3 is CASSPQGLNEQFF. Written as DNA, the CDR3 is TGTGCCAGCTCACCACAGGGTCTGAATGAGCAGTTCTTC.

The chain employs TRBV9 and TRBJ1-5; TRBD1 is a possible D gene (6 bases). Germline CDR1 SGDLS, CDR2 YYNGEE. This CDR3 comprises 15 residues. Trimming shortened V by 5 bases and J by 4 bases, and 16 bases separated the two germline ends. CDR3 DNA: TGTGCCAGCAGTGAAGTCTCCCAGGGGAATCAGCCCCAGCATTTT. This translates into CASSEVSQGNQPQHF.

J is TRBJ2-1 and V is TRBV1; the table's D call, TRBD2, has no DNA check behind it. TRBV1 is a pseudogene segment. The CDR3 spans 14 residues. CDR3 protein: CASSQDSGWGEQFF. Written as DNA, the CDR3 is TGCGCCAGCAGCCAAGATTCGGGATGGGGTGAGCAGTTCTTC.

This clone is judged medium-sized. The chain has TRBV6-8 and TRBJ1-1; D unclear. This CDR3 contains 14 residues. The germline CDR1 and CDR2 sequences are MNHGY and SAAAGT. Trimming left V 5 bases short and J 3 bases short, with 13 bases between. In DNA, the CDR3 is TGTGCCAGCAGTCAACCGTTGCCAGACACTGAAGCTTTCTTT. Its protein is CASSQPLPDTEAFF.

The chain's CDR3 is CASSIRSGSKDTQYF. The CDR3 bases are TGTGCCAGTAGTATCCGATCCGGGAGTAAAGATACGCAGTATTTT. V is TRBV19 and J is TRBJ2-3, with a tentative D call TRBD2 (6 bases). Germline V lookup: CDR1 LNHDA, CDR2 SQIVND (reference sequence). Trimming pared 3 bases from V and 5 bases from J, leaving 15 bases between. The length of the CDR3 is 15 residues.

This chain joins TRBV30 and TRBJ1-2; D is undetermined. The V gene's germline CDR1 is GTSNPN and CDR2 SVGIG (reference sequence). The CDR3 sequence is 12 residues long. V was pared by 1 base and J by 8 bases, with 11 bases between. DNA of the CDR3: TGTGCCTGGAGTGGGCGAAGGGAAGGCTACACCTTC. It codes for CAWSGRREGYTF.

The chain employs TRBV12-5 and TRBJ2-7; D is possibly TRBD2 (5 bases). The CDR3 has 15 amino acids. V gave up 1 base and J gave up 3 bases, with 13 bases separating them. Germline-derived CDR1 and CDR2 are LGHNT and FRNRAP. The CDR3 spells CASGLGDPSHYEQYF. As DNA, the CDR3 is TGTGCTAGTGGTTTGGGAGACCCTAGCCACTACGAGCAGTACTTC. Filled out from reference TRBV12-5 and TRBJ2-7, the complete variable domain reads DARVTQTPRHKVTEMGQEVTMRCQPILGHNTVFWYRQTMMQGLELLAYFRNRAPLDDSGMPKDRFSAEMPDATLATLKIQPSEPRDSAVYFCASGLGDPSHYEQYFGPGTRLTVT.

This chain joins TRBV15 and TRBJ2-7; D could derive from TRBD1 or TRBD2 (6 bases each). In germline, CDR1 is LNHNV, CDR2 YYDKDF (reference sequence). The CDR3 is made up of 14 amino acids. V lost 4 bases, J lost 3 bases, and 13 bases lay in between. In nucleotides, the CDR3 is TGTGCCACCAGCATGGGGGGCACAAACTACGAGCAGTACTTC. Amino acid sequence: CATSMGGTNYEQYF.

The CDR3 DNA reads TGTGCCAGCAGCGTAGGGCTCAATGAAAAACTGTTTTTT. Protein sequence: CASSVGLNEKLFF. The gene calls are TRBV7-1 and TRBJ1-4, with D hard to call. TRBV7-1 is an open reading frame whose function is uncertain. V lost 5 bases, J lost 5 bases, and 9 bases lay in between. This CDR3 contains 13 residues.

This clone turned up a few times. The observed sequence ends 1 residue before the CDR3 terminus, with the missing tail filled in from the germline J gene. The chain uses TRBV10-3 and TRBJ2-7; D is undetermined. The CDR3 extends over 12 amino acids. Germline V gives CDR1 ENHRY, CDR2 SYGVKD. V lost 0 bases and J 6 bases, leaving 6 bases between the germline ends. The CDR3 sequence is CAISESSAEQYF. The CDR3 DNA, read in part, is TGTGCCATCAGTGAGTCCAGTGCCGAGCAGTAC.

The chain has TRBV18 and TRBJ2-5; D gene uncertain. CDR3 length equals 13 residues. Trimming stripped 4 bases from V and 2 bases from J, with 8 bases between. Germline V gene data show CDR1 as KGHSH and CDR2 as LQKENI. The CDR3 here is CASSLRGQETQYF. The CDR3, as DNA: TGTGCCAGCTCACTTCGTGGGCAAGAGACCCAGTACTTC.

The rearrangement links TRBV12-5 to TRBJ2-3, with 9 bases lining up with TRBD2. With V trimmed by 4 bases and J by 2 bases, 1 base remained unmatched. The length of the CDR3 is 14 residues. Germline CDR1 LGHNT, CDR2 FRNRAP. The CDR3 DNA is TGTGCTAGTGGTTGGACTAGCGACACAGATACGCAGTATTTT. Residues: CASGWTSDTDTQYF. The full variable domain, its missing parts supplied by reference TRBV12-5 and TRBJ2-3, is DARVTQTPRHKVTEMGQEVTMRCQPILGHNTVFWYRQTMMQGLELLAYFRNRAPLDDSGMPKDRFSAEMPDATLATLKIQPSEPRDSAVYFCASGWTSDTDTQYFGPGTRLTVL.

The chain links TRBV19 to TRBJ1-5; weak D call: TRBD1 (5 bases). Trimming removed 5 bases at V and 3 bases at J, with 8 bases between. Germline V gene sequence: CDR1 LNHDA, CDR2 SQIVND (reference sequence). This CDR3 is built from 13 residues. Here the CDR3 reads CASSGTVNQPQHF. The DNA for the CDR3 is TGTGCCAGTAGTGGGACCGTCAATCAGCCCCAGCATTTT.

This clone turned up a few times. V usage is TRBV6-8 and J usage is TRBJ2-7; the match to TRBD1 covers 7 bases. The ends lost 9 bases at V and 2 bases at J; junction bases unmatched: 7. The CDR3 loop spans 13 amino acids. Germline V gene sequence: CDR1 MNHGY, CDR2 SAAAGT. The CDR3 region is CASRTGNTYEQYF. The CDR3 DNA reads TGTGCCAGTAGGACAGGTAATACCTACGAGCAGTACTTC.

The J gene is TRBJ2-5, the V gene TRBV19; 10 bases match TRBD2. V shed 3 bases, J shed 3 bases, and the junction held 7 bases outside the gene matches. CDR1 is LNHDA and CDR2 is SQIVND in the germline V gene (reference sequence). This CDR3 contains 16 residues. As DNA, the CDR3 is TGTGCCAGTAGTATGGCTAGCGGGGGTCGAAAAGAGACCCAGTACTTC. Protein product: CASSMASGGRKETQYF.

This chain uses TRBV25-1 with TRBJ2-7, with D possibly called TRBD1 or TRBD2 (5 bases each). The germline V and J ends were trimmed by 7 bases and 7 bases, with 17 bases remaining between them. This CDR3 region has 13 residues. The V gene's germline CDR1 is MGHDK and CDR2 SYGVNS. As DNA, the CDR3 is TGTGCCAGCACCCCCCCCGGGGCGAGGGAGCAGTACTTC. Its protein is CASTPPGAREQYF.

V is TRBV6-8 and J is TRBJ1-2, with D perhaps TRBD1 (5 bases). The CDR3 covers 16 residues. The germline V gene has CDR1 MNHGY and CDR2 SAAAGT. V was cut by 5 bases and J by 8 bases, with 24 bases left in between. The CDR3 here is CASSLPGTDETAGYTF. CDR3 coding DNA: TGTGCCAGCAGTCTCCCCGGGACCGACGAAACGGCCGGCTACACCTTC.

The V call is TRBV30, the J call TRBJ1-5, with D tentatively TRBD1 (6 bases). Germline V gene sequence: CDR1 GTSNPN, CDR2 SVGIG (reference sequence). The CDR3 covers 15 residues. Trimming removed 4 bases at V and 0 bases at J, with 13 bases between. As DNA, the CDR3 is TGTGCCTGGACCGAGGGGGGAAATAGCAATCAGCCCCAGCATTTT. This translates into CAWTEGGNSNQPQHF.

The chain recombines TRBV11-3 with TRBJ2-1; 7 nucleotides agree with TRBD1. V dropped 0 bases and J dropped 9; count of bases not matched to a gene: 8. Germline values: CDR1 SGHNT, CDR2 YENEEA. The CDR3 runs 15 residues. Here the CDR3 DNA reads TGTGCCAGCAGCTTAGACGGACAGGCCCGAGGTGAGCAGTTCTTC. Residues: CASSLDGQARGEQFF.

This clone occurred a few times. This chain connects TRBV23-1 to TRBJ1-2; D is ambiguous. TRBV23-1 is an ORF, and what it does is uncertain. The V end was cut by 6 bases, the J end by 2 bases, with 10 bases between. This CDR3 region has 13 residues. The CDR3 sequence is CASSLGRNYGYTF. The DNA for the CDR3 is TGCGCCAGCAGCTTGGGTCGAAACTATGGCTACACCTTC.

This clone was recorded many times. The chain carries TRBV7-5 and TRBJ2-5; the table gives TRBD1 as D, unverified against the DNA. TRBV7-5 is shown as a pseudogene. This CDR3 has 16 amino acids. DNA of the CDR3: TGTGCCAGCAGCTCACAAGGGCAGGGGCATCCAGAGACCCAGTACTTC. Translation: CASSSQGQGHPETQYF.

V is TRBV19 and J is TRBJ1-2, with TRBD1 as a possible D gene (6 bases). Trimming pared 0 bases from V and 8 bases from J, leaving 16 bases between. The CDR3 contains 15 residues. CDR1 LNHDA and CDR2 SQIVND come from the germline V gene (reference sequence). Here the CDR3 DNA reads TGTGCCAGTAGTATAGAGGCCCAGGGGCACCACGGCTACACCTTC. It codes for CASSIEAQGHHGYTF. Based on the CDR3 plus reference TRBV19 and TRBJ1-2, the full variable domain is DGGITQSPKYLFRKEGQNVTLSCEQNLNHDAMYWYRQDPGQGLRLIYYSQIVNDFQKGDIAEGYSVSREKKESFPLTVTSAQKNPTAFYLCASSIEAQGHHGYTFGSGTRLTVV.

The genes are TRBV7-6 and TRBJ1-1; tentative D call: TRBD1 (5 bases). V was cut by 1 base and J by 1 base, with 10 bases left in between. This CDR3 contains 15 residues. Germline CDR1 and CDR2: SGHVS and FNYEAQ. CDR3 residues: CASSLGPGQNTEAFF. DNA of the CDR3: TGTGCCAGCAGCTTAGGGCCAGGACAGAACACTGAAGCTTTCTTT.

The DNA for the CDR3 is TGTGCCAGCAGTGAAGCGCTACAGGGGCCCTACGAGCAGTACTTC. Residues: CASSEALQGPYEQYF. The chain links TRBV9 to TRBJ2-7; 7 bases fit TRBD1. J gave up 2 bases and V 5 bases, and 10 bases lay outside the gene matches. This CDR3 contains 15 residues. Germline V gene data show CDR1 as SGDLS and CDR2 as YYNGEE. The full variable domain, with the rest looked up from reference TRBV9 and TRBJ2-7, is DSGVTQTPKHLITATGQRVTLRCSPRSGDLSVYWYQQSLDQGLQFLIQYYNGEERAKGNILERFSAQQFPDLHSELNLSSLELGDSALYFCASSEALQGPYEQYFGPGTRLTVT.